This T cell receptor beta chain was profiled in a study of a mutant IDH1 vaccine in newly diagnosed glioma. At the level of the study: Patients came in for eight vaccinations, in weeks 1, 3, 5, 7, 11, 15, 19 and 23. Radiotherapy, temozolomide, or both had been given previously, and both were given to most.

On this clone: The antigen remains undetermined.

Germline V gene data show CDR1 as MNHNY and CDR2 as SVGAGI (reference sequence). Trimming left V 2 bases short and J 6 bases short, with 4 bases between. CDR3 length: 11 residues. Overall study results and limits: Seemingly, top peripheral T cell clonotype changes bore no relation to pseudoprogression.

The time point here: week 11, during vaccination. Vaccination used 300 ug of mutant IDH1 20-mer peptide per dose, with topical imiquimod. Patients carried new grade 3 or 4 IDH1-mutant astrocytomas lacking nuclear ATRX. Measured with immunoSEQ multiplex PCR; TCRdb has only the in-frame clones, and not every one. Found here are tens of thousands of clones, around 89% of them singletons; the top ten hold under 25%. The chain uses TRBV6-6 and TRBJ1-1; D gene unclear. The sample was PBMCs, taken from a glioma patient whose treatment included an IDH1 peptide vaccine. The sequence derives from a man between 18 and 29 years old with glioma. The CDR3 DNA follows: TGTGCCAGCAGTTACCGATCTGAAGCTTTCTTT. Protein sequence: CASSYRSEAFF.